The 13 T cell receptor beta chains given below trace back to one sample, sequenced in a study of blood T cell repertoires in COVID-19. Sequencing used immunoSEQ multiplex PCR; TCRdb keeps in-frame clones, though not all of them. Of a few hundred thousand clones in the sample, approximately 88% were seen once. Sequencing input: peripheral blood. The receptors derive from a woman aged 50 to 65 with active or convalescent COVID-19.

This chain uses TRBV6-1 with TRBJ2-5, with a possible D match to TRBD2 (5 bases). The V and J ends lost 2 bases and 4 bases respectively, with 14 bases between them. Germline CDR1 is MNHNS and CDR2 is SASEGT. The CDR3 totals 15 residues. As DNA, the CDR3 is TGTGCCAGCAGTGAACGAGCGGTGGTGGCAGAGACCCAGTACTTC. It translates to CASSERAVVAETQYF.

This chain joins TRBV18 and TRBJ1-1; 9 bases are shared with TRBD1. The CDR3 contains 14 residues. V was clipped by 4 bases and J by 5 bases; unmatched bases: 5. Germline V gene lookup returns CDR1 KGHSH and CDR2 LQKENI. The CDR3 here is CASSLGTGRTEAFF. DNA for the CDR3: TGTGCCAGCTCACTAGGGACAGGGAGGACTGAAGCTTTCTTT.

This chain uses TRBV7-2 with TRBJ2-1, with D possibly TRBD2 on 6 matching bases. This CDR3 spans 19 amino acids. CDR1 is SGHTA and CDR2 is FQGNSA in the germline V gene. Trimming cost V 3 bases and J 6 bases, with 27 bases left between them. The CDR3 DNA follows: TGTGCCAGCAGCTTTAGCTCTAGGGGACTTCACCATGCGGGCAATGAGCAGTTCTTC. Its protein is CASSFSSRGLHHAGNEQFF.

This clone has only one observation. The rearrangement uses TRBV15 and TRBJ1-1; a weak D match, TRBD1 (6 bases). CDR1 and CDR2 (germline): LNHNV, YYDKDF (reference sequence). V dropped 1 base and J dropped 3 bases, with 12 bases sitting between them. The CDR3 spans 15 residues. CDR3 in amino acids: CATSRAKDSYTEAFF. The CDR3 coding sequence is TGTGCCACCAGCAGAGCTAAGGACAGCTACACTGAAGCTTTCTTT.

The chain has TRBV20-1 and TRBJ1-6; D call uncertain. The CDR3 is 14 amino acids. Trimming cost V 3 bases and J 4 bases, with 10 bases left between them. From germline, CDR1 is DFQATT and CDR2 SNEGSKA (reference sequence). As DNA, the CDR3 is TGCAGTGCTAGTGTCCAGGTGTATAATTCACCCCTCCACTTT. Protein: CSASVQVYNSPLHF.

This clone was counted once. The chain uses TRBV3-1 (or the pseudogene TRBV3-2) and TRBJ2-6; D remains unclear. Germline-derived CDR1 and CDR2 are LGHDT and YNNKEL (reference sequence). The ends were cut back, 0 bases at V and 2 bases at J, with 8 bases in the middle. This CDR3 spans 16 amino acids. CDR3 nucleotides: TGTGCCAGCAGCCAAGAGGCAAAAGCTGGGGCCAACGTCCTGACTTTC. Residues: CASSQEAKAGANVLTF.

The rearrangement links TRBV7-8 to TRBJ2-7, with 13 bases fitting TRBD2. The CDR3 has 17 residues. Germline trimming cut 3 bases from V and 1 base from J; bases unmatched to any gene: 6. Germline V gene sequence: CDR1 SGHVS, CDR2 FQNEAQ. CDR3 coding DNA: TGTGCCAGCAGCTTTACTAGCGGGGGGGCCCGTTCCTACGAGCAGTACTTC. Translated: CASSFTSGGARSYEQYF.

The J gene is TRBJ1-1, the V gene TRBV19; D perhaps matches TRBD1 (5 bases). From germline, CDR1 is LNHDA and CDR2 SQIVND (reference sequence). The ends were cut back, 6 bases at V and 3 bases at J, with 14 bases in the middle. The CDR3 runs 14 residues. CDR3 loop: CASRGNRFDTEAFF. DNA of the CDR3: TGTGCCAGTAGAGGTAACAGGTTTGACACTGAAGCTTTCTTT.

This rearrangement joins TRBV3-1 (or the pseudogene TRBV3-2) to TRBJ2-1; 11 bases agree with TRBD2. This CDR3 has 20 amino acids. Germline lookup yields CDR1 LGHDT and CDR2 YNNKEL (reference sequence). After removal of 0 bases from V and 4 bases from J, the junction contained 14 bases not matched to a gene. The chain's CDR3 is CASSQDLHSPTSGSYNEQFF. The CDR3 DNA reads TGTGCCAGCAGCCAAGATCTTCACTCGCCAACTAGCGGGAGTTACAATGAGCAGTTCTTC.

The chain recombines TRBV7-9 with TRBJ2-7; the match to TRBD2 covers 7 bases. The ends lost 3 bases at V and 4 bases at J; junction bases unmatched: 9. Germline V gives CDR1 SEHNR, CDR2 FQNEAQ (reference sequence). The CDR3 has 15 residues. CDR3 bases: TGTGCCAGCAGCTTGGCTAGCGGTGAATATTACGAGCAGTACTTC. Amino acids: CASSLASGEYYEQYF.

V is TRBV18 and J is TRBJ1-4; TRBD1 matches 7 bases. In germline, CDR1 is KGHSH, CDR2 LQKENI. V lost 6 bases and J lost 5; bases outside the gene matches: 6. CDR3 size: 14 residues. In DNA, the CDR3 is TGTGCCAGCTCGCCGACAGGGCGCAATGAAAAACTGTTTTTT. This gives the protein CASSPTGRNEKLFF.

There are a few counts of this clone. V and J are TRBV30 and TRBJ2-1; D is possibly TRBD1 (5 bases). V dropped 5 bases and J dropped 8 bases, with 10 bases sitting between them. This CDR3 has 11 residues. The germline V gene has CDR1 GTSNPN and CDR2 SVGIG (reference sequence). CDR3 bases: TGTGCCTGGGGCTGGGGCGATGAGCAGTTCTTC. Its protein product is CAWGWGDEQFF.

This chain connects TRBV6-2 or TRBV6-3 to TRBJ2-7; TRBD2 aligns across 8 bases. V lost 0 bases, J lost 0 bases, and 4 bases stayed unmatched. Per the germline V gene, CDR1 is MNHEY and CDR2 is SVGEGT. This CDR3 has 16 amino acids. Here the CDR3 DNA reads TGTGCCAGCAGTTACTCCTCTAGCGGGCCCTCCTACGAGCAGTACTTC. Its translation: CASSYSSSGPSYEQYF.